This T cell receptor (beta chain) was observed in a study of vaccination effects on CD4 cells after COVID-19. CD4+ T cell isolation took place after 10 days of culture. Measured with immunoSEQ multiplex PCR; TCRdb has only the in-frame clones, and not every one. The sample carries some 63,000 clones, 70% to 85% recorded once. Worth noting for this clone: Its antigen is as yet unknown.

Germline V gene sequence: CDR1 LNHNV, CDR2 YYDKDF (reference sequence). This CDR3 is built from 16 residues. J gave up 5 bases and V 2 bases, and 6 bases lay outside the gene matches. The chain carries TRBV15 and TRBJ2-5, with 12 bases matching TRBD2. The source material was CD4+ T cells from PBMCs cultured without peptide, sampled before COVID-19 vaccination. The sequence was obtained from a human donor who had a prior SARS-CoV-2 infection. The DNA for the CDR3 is TGTGCCACCAGCAGAAAACTAGCGGGGGGTCGGGAGACCCAGTACTTC. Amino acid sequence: CATSRKLAGGRETQYF.